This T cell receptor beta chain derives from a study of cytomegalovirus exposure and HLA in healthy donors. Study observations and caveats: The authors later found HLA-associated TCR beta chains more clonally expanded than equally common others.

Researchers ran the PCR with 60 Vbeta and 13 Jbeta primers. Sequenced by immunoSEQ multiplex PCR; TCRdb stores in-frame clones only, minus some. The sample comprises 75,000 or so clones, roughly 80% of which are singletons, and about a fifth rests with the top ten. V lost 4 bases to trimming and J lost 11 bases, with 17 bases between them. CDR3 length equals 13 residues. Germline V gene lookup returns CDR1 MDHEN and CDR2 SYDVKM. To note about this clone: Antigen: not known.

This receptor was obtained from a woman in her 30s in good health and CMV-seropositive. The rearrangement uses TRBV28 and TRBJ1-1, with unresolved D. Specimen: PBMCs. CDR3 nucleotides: TGTGCCAGCAGTTCATTAGTTTTGGTACAGGCTTTCTTT. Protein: CASSSLVLVQAFF.